A selection of T cell receptor beta chains follows, all from one sample in a study of blood T cell repertoires in COVID-19. TCRdb's copy holds only in-frame clones and misses some; the assay was immunoSEQ multiplex PCR. The sample has 200,000 to 300,000 clones; around 85% are singletons. The sequenced material came from peripheral blood. Receptors originate from a middle-aged man with COVID-19, enrolled during active disease. CDR3s include the opening cysteine and the closing phenylalanine or tryptophan. The D gene is left open where the match is weak. Clone size is not always given. Where it is, it says once, few, many or a class for expanded clones.

TRBV4-2	TRBJ2-5	TRBD2	-	TGTGCCAGCAGCCAAGATTTCGGGGGGACCTACCAAGAGACCCAGTACTTC	CASSQDFGGTYQETQYF
TRBV7-2	TRBJ2-7	-	-	TGTGCCAGCAGCTTAAGGGGGGGGTACTTCGAATCCTACGAGCAGTACTTC	CASSLRGGYFESYEQYF
TRBV7-8	TRBJ1-2	TRBD1	-	TGTGCCAGCAGCTTGGGGGACAGGGCGAACTATGGCTACACCTTC	CASSLGDRANYGYTF
TRBV7-9	TRBJ2-7	TRBD1	few	TGTGCCAGCAGCTCGGACAGGGGATACTACGAGCAGTACTTC	CASSSDRGYYEQYF
TRBV19	TRBJ2-1	TRBD1	-	TGTGCCAGTAGTAAGGTTCCGGCGACAGGGGTGCGTGAGCAGTTCTTC	CASSKVPATGVREQFF
TRBV9	TRBJ2-2	TRBD1	-	TGTGCCAGCAGCGCGCCGGGACAGGGACCCACCGGGGAGCTGTTTTTT	CASSAPGQGPTGELFF
TRBV7-7	TRBJ2-3	-	-	TGTGCTAGCAGCTTAGGCGGGCCTCGAGGGGATACGCAGTATTTT	CASSLGGPRGDTQYF
TRBV24-1	TRBJ2-2	-	-	TGTGCCGCCGGAGACACCGGGGAGCTGTTTTTT	CAAGDTGELFF
TRBV7-9	TRBJ2-5	TRBD2	-	TGTGCCAGCAGCTTAAGCGGGGGGCTTGCCGAGACCCAGTACTTC	CASSLSGGLAETQYF
TRBV7-3	TRBJ2-1	-	-	TGTGCCAGCAGCTTAGCCGCGGGATACAATGAGCAGTTCTTC	CASSLAAGYNEQFF
TRBV27	TRBJ2-2	TRBD2	few	TGTGCCAGCAGTTTTGCCGGGGGGGCCGGGGAGCTGTTTTTT	CASSFAGGAGELFF
TRBV6-5	TRBJ1-2	-	-	TGTGCCAGCAGTTTTCGGACAGCCAACTATGGCTACACCTTC	CASSFRTANYGYTF
TRBV5-8	TRBJ2-3	TRBD1	once	TGTGCCAGCAGCTTGGACAGGGGGCTGGATACGCAGTATTTT	CASSLDRGLDTQYF
TRBV27	TRBJ2-7	TRBD1	once	TGTGCCAGCAGTTTAAGGCAGGGGGCCTACGAGCAGTACTTC	CASSLRQGAYEQYF
TRBV7-9	TRBJ1-5	-	-	TGTGCCAGCAGCTTAGAGCTGTCGGGGGATCAGCCCCAGCATTTT	CASSLELSGDQPQHF
TRBV19	TRBJ2-2	-	-	TGTGCCAGTAGTATTAGGCGGGGCAGCCTCTTACCGGAGGAGCTGTTTTTT	CASSIRRGSLLPEELFF
TRBV30	TRBJ1-4	-	-	TGTGCCTGGAGTCACAGGGCTGGTAATGAAAAACTGTTTTTT	CAWSHRAGNEKLFF
TRBV14	TRBJ2-3	-	-	TGTGCCAGCAGCCCCTACCTTACAGGGAAGAGAGATACGCAGTATTTT	CASSPYLTGKRDTQYF
TRBV11-1	TRBJ1-1	-	-	TGTGCCAGCAGCTCGAGAGAAACAGCTGAAGCTTTCTTT	CASSSRETAEAFF
TRBV6-1	TRBJ2-1	TRBD1	few	TGTGCCAGCAGTGAAATAGGGACAGGGGGTGAGCAGTTCTTC	CASSEIGTGGEQFF
TRBV5-1	TRBJ2-2	-	-	TGCGCCAGCAGCTTGACACCGAACACCGGGGAGCTGTTTTTT	CASSLTPNTGELFF
TRBV28	TRBJ1-2	-	-	TGTGCCAGCAGTTTACAAGGACATTTTGGCTACACCTTC	CASSLQGHFGYTF
TRBV11-2	TRBJ2-2	-	-	TGTGCCAGCAGCTTAGTGGGCGAGTACACCGGGGAGCTGTTTTTT	CASSLVGEYTGELFF
TRBV14	TRBJ1-3	TRBD1	-	TGTGCCAGCAGCCAAGTACCAGGGGGCAGAAACACCATATATTTT	CASSQVPGGRNTIYF
TRBV7-9	TRBJ1-4	TRBD1	-	TGTGCCAGCAGCTTGGACAGGGGGAATGAAAAACTGTTTTTT	CASSLDRGNEKLFF
TRBV2	TRBJ2-3	-	-	TGTGCCAGCAGTGAAGGAGAGACAGATACGCAGTATTTT	CASSEGETDTQYF
TRBV15	TRBJ1-2	-	-	TGTGCCACCAGCAGAGATGCGACCGGGGGCTACACCTTC	CATSRDATGGYTF
TRBV19	TRBJ1-4	TRBD1	-	TGTGCCAGTAGTGCCGGGGGGACAGGGCGCGAAAAACTGTTTTTT	CASSAGGTGREKLFF
TRBV7-2	TRBJ1-2	-	-	TGTGCCAGCAGCTACGGGTCGCGCTATGGCTACACCTTC	CASSYGSRYGYTF
TRBV19	TRBJ2-6	-	-	TGTGCCAGTAGTATGGGGGGATCTGGGGCCAACGTCCTGACTTTC	CASSMGGSGANVLTF
TRBV20-1	TRBJ1-5	TRBD1	-	TGCAGTGCTAGTGAGGGGGCTCAGAATCAGCCCCAGCATTTT	CSASEGAQNQPQHF
TRBV6-8	TRBJ2-7	-	-	TGTGCCAGCAGTTCGGGGAGACCCAAAACCTACGAGCAGTACTTC	CASSSGRPKTYEQYF
TRBV27	TRBJ2-1	TRBD2	-	TGTGCCAGCAGTTTAACGGGACTAGCGCTCAACAATGAGCAGTTCTTC	CASSLTGLALNNEQFF
TRBV27	TRBJ1-1	-	-	TGTGCCAGCAGGCTAAAAGGACTGCCGAACACTGAAGCTTTCTTT	CASRLKGLPNTEAFF
TRBV18	TRBJ1-3	TRBD1	-	TGTGCCAGCTCAGAGGGACAGGGGATCACTGGAAACACCATATATTTT	CASSEGQGITGNTIYF
TRBV6-6	TRBJ1-2	-	-	TGTGCCAGCAGACCTCGAGCCCGGACAGACGGCTACACCTTC	CASRPRARTDGYTF
TRBV3-1/TRBV3-2	TRBJ2-3	-	-	TGTGCCAGCAGCCAACCCTTAAGCACAGATACGCAGTATTTT	CASSQPLSTDTQYF
TRBV27	TRBJ1-3	-	few	TGTGCCAGCAGTTTGACAGCTGGAAACACCATATATTTT	CASSLTAGNTIYF
TRBV6-1	TRBJ2-1	-	-	TGTGCCAGCAGTGAATTTGGCAGGGGGGTTAACTACAATGAGCAGTTCTTC	CASSEFGRGVNYNEQFF
TRBV7-2	TRBJ2-7	TRBD2	-	TGTGCCAGCAGCTCTTGGGTCCTAGCGGGGTATATCTCCTACGAGCAGTACTTC	CASSSWVLAGYISYEQYF
TRBV7-8	TRBJ2-4	TRBD1	-	TGTGCCAGCAGCTGGACAGGGAACCAGGCCAAAAACATTCAGTACTTC	CASSWTGNQAKNIQYF
TRBV5-1	TRBJ2-7	-	few	TGCGCCAGCAGCTTGACCGGGACTCAAGGATACGAGCAGTACTTC	CASSLTGTQGYEQYF
TRBV13	TRBJ2-5	TRBD2	-	TGTGCCAGCAGCCGGGGTTGGACTAGCGGGGGGGCGCCCTCTAGGGAGACCCAGTACTTC	CASSRGWTSGGAPSRETQYF
TRBV9	TRBJ1-2	TRBD1	-	TGTGCCAGCAGCGTAGGTCCCGCTGGACAGGGGGATTATGGCTACACCTTC	CASSVGPAGQGDYGYTF
TRBV18	TRBJ1-4	-	-	TGTGCCAGCTCACCACCGGGGGCCGGTAATGAAAAACTGTTTTTT	CASSPPGAGNEKLFF